This T cell receptor (beta chain) came from a study of blood T cell repertoires in COVID-19. Looking at the study overall: In each case, the material was cDNA or gDNA derived from T cells, B-cell-depleted T cells, or PBMCs.

Seattle-derived patients entered the study during active infection and were followed longitudinally. Using immunoSEQ multiplex PCR, the repertoire was profiled, and TCRdb retains in-frame clones only, with some absent. The profile shows more than 95,000 clones, about 81% of them singletons. Looked up from germline, CDR1 is SGHTA and CDR2 is FQGNSA. The trim removed 5 bases at V and 4 bases at J, leaving 7 bases unmatched. The CDR3 is made up of 15 amino acids. Sequencing was carried out using peripheral blood. J is TRBJ1-2 and V is TRBV7-2; 10 bases agree with TRBD1. The receptor comes from a man aged 30 to 39 with COVID-19, enrolled during active disease. DNA for the CDR3: TGTGCCAGCAGCCAGGGACAGGGGATCACCTATGGCTACACCTTC. Translating gives CASSQGQGITYGYTF.